This TCR beta chain was sequenced for a study of T cells after yellow fever vaccination. Looking at the study overall: Preparing low-cell-number fractions relied on SMART-Seq v4 Ultra Low Input.

By 5'RACE template switching, TCR cDNA was produced, with a universal primer site and UMIs added in the process. TCRdb analysed the 5' RACE reads with MiXCR anew, one entry per CDR3 protein. Counted here are 80,000 to 100,000 distinct CDR3 sequences, roughly 8.2% occurring once; the ten biggest clones make up 16%. This material consisted of CD8+ T cells not binding an NS4B(214-222) dextramer, sorted from PBMCs, taken less than 18 days after the first yellow fever vaccination. This TCR was recovered from a man between 18 and 29 years old who received the YFV17D yellow fever vaccine.

The CDR3 protein is CASSLALNTEAFF. The CDR3 coding sequence is TGTGCCAGCAGCTTAGCTCTGAACACTGAAGCTTTCTTT. This sequence joins TRBV7-9 and TRBJ1-1; D not certain. The germline V gene encodes CDR1 SEHNR and CDR2 FQNEAQ (reference sequence). The V end lost 0 bases, the J end lost 0 bases, and 2 bases lay between the germline ends. This CDR3 spans 13 amino acids. Variable domain in full (rest from reference TRBV7-9 and TRBJ1-1): DTGVSQNPRHKITKRGQNVTFRCDPISEHNRLYWYRQTLGQGPEFLTYFQNEAQLEKSRLLSDRFSAERPKGSFSTLEIQRTEQGDSAMYLCASSLALNTEAFFGQGTRLTVV.